This paragraph covers one T cell receptor beta chain sequence. The antigen remains undetermined. CDR3 length equals 13 residues. Per the germline V gene, CDR1 is SGHVS and CDR2 is FNYEAQ. Trimming pared 5 bases from V and 4 bases from J, leaving 11 bases between. This record comes from a study of T cell repertoires in cytomegalovirus infection. Background on the study: Newly reported HLA-C-restricted and thoroughly characterized HLA-B-restricted CMV epitopes were employed. CMV infection plus the matching HLA type was flagged by public TCR beta signatures.

Findings of the study overall: Using cumulative public TCR beta family frequency, the authors identified those who carried CMV together with the relevant HLA. In two of eight donors, the top clonotype was HLA-C-restricted CMV-specific.

Via MiXCR, TCRdb re-called the reads, giving one row per CDR3 protein. The table shows about 700,000 distinct CDR3 sequences, with roughly 33% occurring only once. This clonotype originated in a human donor in good health (CMV status not recorded). Some clones in this sample may be carry-over from other donors' samples. The V and J genes are TRBV7-6 and TRBJ1-1; D gene unclear. The material sequenced was cultured PBMCs, taken from culture after CMV antigen stimulation. CDR3 in amino acids: CASSQDGSTEAFF. Written as DNA, the CDR3 is TGTGCCAGCAGCCAAGACGGAAGCACTGAAGCTTTCTTT.